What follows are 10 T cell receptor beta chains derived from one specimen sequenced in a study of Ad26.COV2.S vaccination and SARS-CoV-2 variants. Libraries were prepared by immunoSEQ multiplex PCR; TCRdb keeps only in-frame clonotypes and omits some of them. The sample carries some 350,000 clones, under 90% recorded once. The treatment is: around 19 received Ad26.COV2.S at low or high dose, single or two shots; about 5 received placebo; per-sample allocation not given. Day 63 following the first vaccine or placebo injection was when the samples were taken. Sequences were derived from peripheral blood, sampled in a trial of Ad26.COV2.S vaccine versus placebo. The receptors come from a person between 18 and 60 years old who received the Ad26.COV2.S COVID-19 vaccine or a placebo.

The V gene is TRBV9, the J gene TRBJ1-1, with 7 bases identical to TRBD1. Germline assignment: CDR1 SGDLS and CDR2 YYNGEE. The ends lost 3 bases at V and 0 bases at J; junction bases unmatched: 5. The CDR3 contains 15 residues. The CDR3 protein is CASSGGDRLNTEAFF. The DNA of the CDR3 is TGTGCCAGCAGCGGAGGGGACAGATTGAACACTGAAGCTTTCTTT.

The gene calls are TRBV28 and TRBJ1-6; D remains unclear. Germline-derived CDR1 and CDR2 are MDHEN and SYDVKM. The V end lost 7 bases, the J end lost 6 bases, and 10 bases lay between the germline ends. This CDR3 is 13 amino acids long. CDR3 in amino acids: CASKVEFNSPLHF. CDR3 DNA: TGTGCCAGCAAGGTGGAATTTAATTCACCCCTCCACTTT.

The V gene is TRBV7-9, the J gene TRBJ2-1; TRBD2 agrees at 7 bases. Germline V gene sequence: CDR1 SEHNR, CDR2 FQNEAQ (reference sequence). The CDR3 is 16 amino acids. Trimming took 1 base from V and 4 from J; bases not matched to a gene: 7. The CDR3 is CASSLDPRREYNEQFF. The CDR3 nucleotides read TGTGCCAGCAGCTTAGACCCTCGGCGGGAGTACAATGAGCAGTTCTTC.

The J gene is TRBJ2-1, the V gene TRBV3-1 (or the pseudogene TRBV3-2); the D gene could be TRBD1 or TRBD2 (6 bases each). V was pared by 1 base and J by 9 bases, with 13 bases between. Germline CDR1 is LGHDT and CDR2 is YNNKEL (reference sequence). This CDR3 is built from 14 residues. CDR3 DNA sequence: TGTGCCAGCAGCCAAGGGCCCGGGGGCTTTGAGCAGTTCTTC. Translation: CASSQGPGGFEQFF.

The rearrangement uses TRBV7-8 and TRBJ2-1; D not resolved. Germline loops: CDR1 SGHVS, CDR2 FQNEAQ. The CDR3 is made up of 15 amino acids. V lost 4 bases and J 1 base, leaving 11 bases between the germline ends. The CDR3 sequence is CASSSIRFSYNEQFF. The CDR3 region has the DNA TGTGCCAGCAGCTCTATACGGTTTTCCTACAATGAGCAGTTCTTC.

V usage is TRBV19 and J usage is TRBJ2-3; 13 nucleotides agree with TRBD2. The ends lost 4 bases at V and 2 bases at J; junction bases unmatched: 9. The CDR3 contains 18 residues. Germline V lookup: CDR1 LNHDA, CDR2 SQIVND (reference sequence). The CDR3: CASSTSGTSGDTTDTQYF. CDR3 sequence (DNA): TGTGCCAGTAGTACCTCCGGGACTAGCGGGGACACCACAGATACGCAGTATTTT.

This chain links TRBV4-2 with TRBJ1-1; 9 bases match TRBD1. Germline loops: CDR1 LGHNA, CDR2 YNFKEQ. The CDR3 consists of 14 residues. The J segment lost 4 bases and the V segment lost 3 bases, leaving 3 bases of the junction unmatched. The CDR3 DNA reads TGTGCCAGCAGCCATGGACAGGGGAGCACTGAAGCTTTCTTT. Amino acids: CASSHGQGSTEAFF.

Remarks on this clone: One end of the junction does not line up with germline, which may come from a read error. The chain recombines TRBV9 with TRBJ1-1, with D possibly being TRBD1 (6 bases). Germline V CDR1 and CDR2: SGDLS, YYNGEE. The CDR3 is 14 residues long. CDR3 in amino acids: CASSEAGVNTEAFF. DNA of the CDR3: TGTGCCAGCAGCGAGGCAGGGGTGAATACTGAAGCTTTCTTT. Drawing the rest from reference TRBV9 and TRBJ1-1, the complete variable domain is DSGVTQTPKHLITATGQRVTLRCSPRSGDLSVYWYQQSLDQGLQFLIQYYNGEERAKGNILERFSAQQFPDLHSELNLSSLELGDSALYFCASSEAGVNTEAFFGQGTRLTVV.

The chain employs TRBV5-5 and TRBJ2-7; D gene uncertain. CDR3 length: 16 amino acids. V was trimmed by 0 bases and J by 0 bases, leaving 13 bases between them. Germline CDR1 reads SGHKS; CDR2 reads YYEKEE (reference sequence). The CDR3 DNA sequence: TGTGCCAGCAGCTTGGCGTCGGGCTATAGCTCCTACGAGCAGTACTTC. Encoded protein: CASSLASGYSSYEQYF.

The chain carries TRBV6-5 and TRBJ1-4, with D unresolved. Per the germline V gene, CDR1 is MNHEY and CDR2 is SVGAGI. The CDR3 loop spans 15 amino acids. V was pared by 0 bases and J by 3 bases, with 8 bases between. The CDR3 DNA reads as TGTGCCAGCAGTTACTCCGGTATACCTAATGAAAAACTGTTTTTT. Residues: CASSYSGIPNEKLFF.